This TCR beta chain emerged from a study of cytomegalovirus exposure and HLA in healthy donors. Assay used: immunoSEQ multiplex PCR; TCRdb lists only in-frame clones, some missing. This sample has around 190,000 clones; roughly 85% occur once, and the top ten carry approximately 15%. V was cut by 7 bases and J by 7 bases, with 13 bases left in between. CDR3 length: 12 amino acids. The V gene's germline CDR1 is LNHDA and CDR2 SQIVND (reference sequence). Sequences were obtained from PBMCs. The chain joins TRBV19 to TRBJ1-2; D might be TRBD1 (6 bases). The receptor comes from a man younger than 35 in good health and CMV-seropositive. The CDR3 DNA follows: TGTGCCAGTACTACAGGGTACGGTGGCTACACCTTC. This codes for CASTTGYGGYTF.